The rows below give T cell receptor beta chains drawn from one sample of a study of blood T cell repertoires in COVID-19. Clones were read by immunoSEQ multiplex PCR, and TCRdb kept only the in-frame ones, dropping some. The sample carries under 250,000 clones, 65% to 90% recorded once. Sequencing was performed on PBMCs or T cells enriched from blood (not recorded which). Source of these receptors: a woman between 50 and 59 years old with acute COVID-19. Each CDR3 is given with its conserved first and last residue. The D gene is left open where the match is weak. Size is omitted from some rows. Given values are once, few, many or a class for expanded clones.

.	.	TRBJ2-2	TRBV3-1/TRBV3-2	16	TGTGCCAGCAGCACTTGTGTTTCAGGCTTGACCGGGGAGCTGTTTTTT	CASSTCVSGLTGELFF
.	TRBD1	TRBJ1-2	TRBV9	13	TGTGCCAGCAGCCTGGACAGGAATCGCGGCTACACCTTC	CASSLDRNRGYTF
.	.	TRBJ1-1	TRBV3-1/TRBV3-2	16	TGTGCCAGCAGCCAAGATCGGGGGGAGCTGAACACTGAAGCTTTCTTT	CASSQDRGELNTEAFF
.	.	TRBJ2-5	TRBV11-2	15	TGTGCCAGCAGCTTAGAAGTACGGGGGAAAGAGACCCAGTACTTC	CASSLEVRGKETQYF
.	TRBD1	TRBJ2-7	TRBV10-3	12	TGTGCCATCAGGGGACAGATCTACGAGCAGTACTTC	CAIRGQIYEQYF
.	TRBD1	TRBJ1-1	TRBV19	15	TGTGCCAGTAGTATTATCGACAGGGGAATCACTGAAGCTTTCTTT	CASSIIDRGITEAFF
.	.	TRBJ1-1	TRBV6-5	15	TGTGCCAGCAGTTACTCAACGCAGGTTAACACTGAAGCTTTCTTT	CASSYSTQVNTEAFF
.	TRBD1	TRBJ2-7	TRBV29-1	12	TGCAGCGTGGGGACAGGACCCTACGAGCAGTACTTC	CSVGTGPYEQYF
few	.	TRBJ1-2	TRBV2	14	TGTGCCAGCAGTAGGGTGCCCGGGACATATGGCTACACCTTC	CASSRVPGTYGYTF
many	.	TRBJ1-1	TRBV19	15	TGTGCCAGTAGTATAAACCCCTACCCTGGCACTGAAGCTTTCTTT	CASSINPYPGTEAFF
.	.	TRBJ1-5	TRBV19	14	TGTGCCAGTACGGGCAGGGAATGGAATAAGCCCCAGCATTTT	CASTGREWNKPQHF
.	.	TRBJ1-5	TRBV18	16	TGTGCCAGCTCACCGATGGACTCAGGAGGCAATCAGCCCCAGCATTTT	CASSPMDSGGNQPQHF
.	.	TRBJ1-1	TRBV5-1	11	TGCGCCAGCAAAAGGGGCACTGAAGCTTTCTTT	CASKRGTEAFF
few	.	TRBJ1-1	TRBV5-1	11	TGCGCCAGCAGCTCGGGTGGACAGAAGAATTTT	CASSSGGQKNF
.	.	TRBJ1-2	TRBV7-2	15	TGTGCCAGCAGCAGCCCGGGAGGGAATGGCTATGGCTACACCTTC	CASSSPGGNGYGYTF
.	.	TRBJ1-3	TRBV18	14	TGTGCCAGCTCACCACGGGACTTCGGGGACACCATATATTTT	CASSPRDFGDTIYF
.	.	TRBJ1-2	TRBV3-1/TRBV3-2	13	TGTGCCAGCAGCCGCGGGGCGGGGTATGGCTACACCTTC	CASSRGAGYGYTF
.	.	TRBJ2-7	TRBV10-3	12	TGTGCCATCAGTTCCCAGACCTACGAGCAGTACTTC	CAISSQTYEQYF
.	TRBD1	TRBJ1-2	TRBV6-4	17	TGTGCCAGCAGCGTAACCGGGACAGGCGCAGCTAACTATGGCTACACCTTC	CASSVTGTGAANYGYTF
.	TRBD1	TRBJ1-1	TRBV13	16	TGTGCCAGCAGCTCCCCGGACAGGGCGAGAGGTACTGAAGCTTTCTTT	CASSSPDRARGTEAFF
.	.	TRBJ2-3	TRBV12-3/TRBV12-4	13	TGTGCCAGCAGTCCCAGGGGAACAGATACGCAGTATTTT	CASSPRGTDTQYF
.	.	TRBJ1-5	TRBV20-1	14	TGCAGTGCTAGTCCACCCGGACTCAGGCAGCCCCAGCATTTT	CSASPPGLRQPQHF
.	TRBD2	TRBJ2-3	TRBV5-1	18	TGCGCCAGCAGCTTATCTAGCGGGGGGGCCGTCAGCACAGATACGCAGTATTTT	CASSLSSGGAVSTDTQYF
.	.	TRBJ1-3	TRBV5-8	13	TGTGCCAGCAGCTTGGGCTATCCAAACACCATATATTTT	CASSLGYPNTIYF
.	.	TRBJ1-6	TRBV28	12	TGTGCCAGCAGTTCTAGGGGCGAACCCCTCCACTTT	CASSSRGEPLHF
.	TRBD2	TRBJ2-3	TRBV5-6	15	TGTGCCAGCAGCCTTACTGGGGGGGGCACAGATACGCAGTATTTT	CASSLTGGGTDTQYF
.	.	TRBJ1-6	TRBV4-1	16	TGCGCCAGCAGCGAGAATGTGGGGGCTTATAATTCACCCCTCCACTTT	CASSENVGAYNSPLHF
.	.	TRBJ2-5	TRBV4-3	13	TGCGCCAGCAGCCAAGATGCGGGGGAGACCCAGTACTTC	CASSQDAGETQYF
few	TRBD1	TRBJ1-1	TRBV3-1/TRBV3-2	14	TGTGCCAGCAGCCCCCGAACCCAAGGGGGCGAAGCTTTCTTT	CASSPRTQGGEAFF
.	TRBD2	TRBJ2-5	TRBV20-1	15	TGCAGTGCTAGTGGAAGCGGGGGGGTAGGAGAGACCCAGTACTTC	CSASGSGGVGETQYF
.	.	TRBJ1-1	TRBV7-2	14	TGTGCCAGCAGCTTAGAATCAGGGCCCACTGAAGCTTTCTTT	CASSLESGPTEAFF
.	.	TRBJ1-2	TRBV14	14	TGTGCCAGCAGCCAAGTAGGAGGATCCCCCGGCTACACCTTC	CASSQVGGSPGYTF
once	TRBD2	TRBJ2-7	TRBV3-1/TRBV3-2	14	TGTGCCAGCAGCCAAGAACTAGCGGCCTACGAGCAGTACTTC	CASSQELAAYEQYF